This is a list of T cell receptor beta chains from one sample in a study of Graves' ophthalmopathy and Graves' hyperthyroidism. TCRdb processed the multiplex PCR reads anew with MiXCR; each CDR3 protein has one entry. The sample holds 450,000 to 600,000 distinct CDR3 sequences, approximately 37% seen once. The sequenced material came from peripheral blood or thyroid tissue (not recorded which). These receptor sequences come from an adult man with Graves' hyperthyroidism. The CDR3 runs from the conserved cysteine through the conserved F or W. A D gene is named only where the DNA matches it firmly. Rows may omit the clone size; those that give it use once, few, many or a size class.

CDR3nt	CDR3aa	d_gene	j_gene	v_gene	abundance
TGTGCCAGCAGCGATAACACAGGGACGGATGAGCAGTTCTTC	CASSDNTGTDEQFF	.	TRBJ2-1	TRBV9	once
TGTGCCAGCAGTCAAACCTTTAGCGGAGACTACAATGAGCAGTACTTC	CASSQTFSGDYNEQYF	.	TRBJ2-7	TRBV2	.
TGTGCCAGCAGTGACGAGAAGACTAATGAAAAACTGTTTTTT	CASSDEKTNEKLFF	.	TRBJ1-4	TRBV2	.
TGCAGCACATCCCCGGGACAGGGCTCCTACAATGAGCAGTACTTC	CSTSPGQGSYNEQYF	TRBD1	TRBJ2-7	TRBV29-1	.
TGCAGCGTTGTGCTCACAGATACGCAGTATTTT	CSVVLTDTQYF	.	TRBJ2-3	TRBV29-1	.
TGTGCCAGCAGTTCCACAACGGGTTCTGAGCAGTACTTC	CASSSTTGSEQYF	.	TRBJ2-7	TRBV27	few
TGTGCCAGCAGCGCAGTGGTAGACGCAGATACGCAGTATTTT	CASSAVVDADTQYF	.	TRBJ2-3	TRBV7-2	few
TGCAGCGCCTTACCCCGGACAGGGGAAGACGAGCCCCAGCATTTT	CSALPRTGEDEPQHF	TRBD1	TRBJ1-5	TRBV29-1	many
TGTGCCAGCAGCCCCGGGGGGTTCCGCACCCAAGAGACCCAGTACTTC	CASSPGGFRTQETQYF	TRBD2	TRBJ2-5	TRBV5-8	few
TGTGCCAGCAGTTTAAGGCAGGGTATCAACTATGGCTACACCTTC	CASSLRQGINYGYTF	.	TRBJ1-2	TRBV27	.
TGTGCCATCAGTGAAGCGGGGAAGCGAGAGACCCAGTACTTC	CAISEAGKRETQYF	TRBD2	TRBJ2-5	TRBV10-3	many
TGTGCCAGCAGTCCTTTTAAGGGAGGTCAGCCCCAGCATTTT	CASSPFKGGQPQHF	.	TRBJ1-5	TRBV27	.
TGCAGCGTTCCTGGGACTAGCGGGAACACTGAAGCTTTCTTT	CSVPGTSGNTEAFF	.	TRBJ1-1	TRBV29-1	.
TGCAGCAGTTTCGGCAGGACCACTGAAGCTTTCTTT	CSSFGRTTEAFF	.	TRBJ1-1	TRBV29-1	.
TGTGCCAGCAGCACCGGGACCCTGACCGGGGAGCTGTTTTTT	CASSTGTLTGELFF	.	TRBJ2-2	TRBV12-3/TRBV12-4	.
TGCGCCAGCAGCTGGGACTGGACAGGGTATCAAGAGACCCAGTACTTC	CASSWDWTGYQETQYF	TRBD1	TRBJ2-5	TRBV5-1	many
TGTGCCAGCAGCGGAGAGGGTAGAGGAGAGACCCAGTACTTC	CASSGEGRGETQYF	.	TRBJ2-5	TRBV7-9	many
TGTGCCAGCAGCCGGGGGGATTCTGGAAACACCATATATTTT	CASSRGDSGNTIYF	.	TRBJ1-3	TRBV6-5	many
TGTGCCAGCAGCTTAGATCTTGGGTACACCTTC	CASSLDLGYTF	.	TRBJ1-2	TRBV7-9	.
TGTGCCTGGGGGCTCTATGGCTACACCTTC	CAWGLYGYTF	.	TRBJ1-2	TRBV30	.
TGTGCCAGCAGCCAAAGGATTGCCCCCTACGAGCAGTACTTC	CASSQRIAPYEQYF	.	TRBJ2-7	TRBV3-1	.